This T cell receptor (beta chain) was identified in a study of tumor-infiltrating lymphocytes in localized non-small cell lung cancer. Points from the study as a whole: Different pieces of the same tissue went to different assays, confounding technical variation with intratumor heterogeneity.

Libraries were prepared by immunoSEQ multiplex PCR; TCRdb keeps only in-frame clonotypes and omits some of them. The sample lists 20,000 to 25,000 clones, about 80% occurring once. Concerning this clone itself: The antigen is unknown.

Germline CDR1 and CDR2: LGHNA and YSLEER. V was clipped by 0 bases and J by 9 bases, with 14 bases between them. This CDR3 has 14 amino acids. The receptor's source is a human donor with non-small cell lung cancer. Input material: lung tumor tissue. V gene TRBV4-3 combines with J gene TRBJ2-5; the D is unclear. In DNA, the CDR3 is TGCGCCAGCAGCCAAGAGGCGGCCCGTACGGCCCAGTACTTC. Amino acid sequence: CASSQEAARTAQYF.